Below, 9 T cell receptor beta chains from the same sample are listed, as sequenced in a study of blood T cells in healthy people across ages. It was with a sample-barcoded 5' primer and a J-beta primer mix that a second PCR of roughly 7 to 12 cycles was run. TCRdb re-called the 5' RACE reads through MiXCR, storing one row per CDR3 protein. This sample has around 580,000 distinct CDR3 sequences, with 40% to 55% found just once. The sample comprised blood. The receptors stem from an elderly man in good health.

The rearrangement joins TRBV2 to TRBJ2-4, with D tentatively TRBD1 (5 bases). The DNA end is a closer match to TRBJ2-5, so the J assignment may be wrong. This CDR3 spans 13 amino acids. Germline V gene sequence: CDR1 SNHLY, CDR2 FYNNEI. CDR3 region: CASSEEQAATQYF. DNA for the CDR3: TGTGCCAGCAGTGAAGAACAGGCTGCGACCCAGTACTTC.

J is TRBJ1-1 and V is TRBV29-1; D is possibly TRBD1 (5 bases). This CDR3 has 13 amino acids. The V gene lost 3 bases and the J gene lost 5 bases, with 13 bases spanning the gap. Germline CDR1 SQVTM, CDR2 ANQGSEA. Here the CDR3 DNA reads TGCAGCGTTGACAAGGGGCCTGGGACTGAAGCTTTCTTT. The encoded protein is CSVDKGPGTEAFF.

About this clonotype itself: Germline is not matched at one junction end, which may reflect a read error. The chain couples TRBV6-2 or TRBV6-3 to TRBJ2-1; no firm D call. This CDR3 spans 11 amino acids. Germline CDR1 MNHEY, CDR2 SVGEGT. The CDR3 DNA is TGTGCTAGCAGTTACTCGATTGAGCAGTTCTTC. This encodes CASSYSIEQFF.

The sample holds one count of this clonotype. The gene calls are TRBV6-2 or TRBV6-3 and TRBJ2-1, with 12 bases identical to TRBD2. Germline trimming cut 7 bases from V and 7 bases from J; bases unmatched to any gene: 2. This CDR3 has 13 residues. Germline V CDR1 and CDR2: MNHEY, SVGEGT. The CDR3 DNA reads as TGTGCCAGCAAGACTAGCGGGAGAAATGAGCAGTTCTTC. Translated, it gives CASKTSGRNEQFF.

CDR3 loop: CSAPDRRAQETQYF. DNA of the CDR3: TGCAGTGCCCCAGACCGGCGGGCCCAAGAGACCCAGTACTTC. The V gene is TRBV20-1, the J gene TRBJ2-5, with D possibly being TRBD2 (5 bases). Trimming took 6 bases from V and 1 from J, leaving 15 bases between them. The CDR3 runs 14 residues. Germline-derived CDR1 and CDR2 are DFQATT and SNEGSKA (reference sequence).

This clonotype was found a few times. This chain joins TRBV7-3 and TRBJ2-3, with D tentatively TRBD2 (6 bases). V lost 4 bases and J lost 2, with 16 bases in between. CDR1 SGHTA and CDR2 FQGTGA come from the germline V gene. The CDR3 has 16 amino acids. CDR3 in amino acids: CASSSGLGGSTDTQYF. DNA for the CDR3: TGTGCCAGCAGCTCTGGGCTGGGAGGATCCACAGATACGCAGTATTTT.

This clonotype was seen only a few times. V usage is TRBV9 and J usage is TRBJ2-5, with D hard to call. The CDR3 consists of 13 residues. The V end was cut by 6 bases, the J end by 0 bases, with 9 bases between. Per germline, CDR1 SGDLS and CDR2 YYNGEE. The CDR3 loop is CASNRANQETQYF. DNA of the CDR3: TGTGCCAGCAACAGAGCGAACCAAGAGACCCAGTACTTC.

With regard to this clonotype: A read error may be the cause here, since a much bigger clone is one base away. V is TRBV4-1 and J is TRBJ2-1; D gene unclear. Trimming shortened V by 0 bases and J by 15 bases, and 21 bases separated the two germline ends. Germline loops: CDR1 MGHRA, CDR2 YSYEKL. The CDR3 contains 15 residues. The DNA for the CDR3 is TGCGCCAGCAGCCAAGAAACAACCTGGACCAGCGCCAGGTTCTTC. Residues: CASSQETTWTSARFF.

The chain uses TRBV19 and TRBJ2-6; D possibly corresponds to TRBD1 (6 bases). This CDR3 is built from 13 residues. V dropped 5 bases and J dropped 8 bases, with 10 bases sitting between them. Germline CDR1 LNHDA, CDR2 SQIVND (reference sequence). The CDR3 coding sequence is TGTGCCAGTAGTGCAACAGGGTCCAACGTCCTGACTTTC. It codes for CASSATGSNVLTF.